Listed below are T cell receptor beta chains from one sample, sequenced in a study of cytomegalovirus exposure and HLA in healthy donors. Using immunoSEQ multiplex PCR, the repertoire was profiled, and TCRdb retains in-frame clones only, with some absent. The table includes approximately 170,000 clones, approximately 88% detected once. The material sequenced was PBMCs. The source is a boy aged 2 to 10 in good health and CMV-seronegative. Each CDR3 is given with its conserved first and last residue. Fields, in order: J gene, V gene, clone size, D gene, CDR3 DNA, CDR3 protein. The D gene is left open where the match is weak. Size is stated for part of the rows, as once, few or many counts, or as a class when the clone is expanded.

>TRBJ2-7|TRBV4-2|once|TRBD2
TGTGCCAGCAGTTACCAGACTAGCGGATACGAGCAGTACTTC
CASSYQTSGYEQYF
>TRBJ2-5|TRBV28|few|TRBD2
TGTGCCAGCAGTTTATTCTTGTTAGCGGGAGGGGGAGAGACCCAGTACTTC
CASSLFLLAGGGETQYF
>TRBJ1-1|TRBV7-9|-|-
TGTGCCAGCAGCCCGCGACTCAACACTGAAGCTTTCTTT
CASSPRLNTEAFF
>TRBJ1-2|TRBV9|-|-
TGTGCCAGCAGCGAGATCCAGGACATTGGTGGCTACACCTTC
CASSEIQDIGGYTF
>TRBJ2-7|TRBV7-9|-|TRBD2
TGTGCCAGCAGCTCGCATAGCGGGTCCGCCTACGAGCAGTACTTC
CASSSHSGSAYEQYF
>TRBJ2-1|TRBV6-6|-|TRBD2
TGTGCCAGCAGAATCCGACTAGCGGGGGGGCCCAATGAGCAGTTCTTC
CASRIRLAGGPNEQFF
>TRBJ2-1|TRBV7-7|-|-
TGTGCCAGCAGCTACGGGATCGGTAACAATGAGCAGTTCTTC
CASSYGIGNNEQFF
>TRBJ2-5|TRBV5-1|-|-
TGCGCCAGCAGCTTGAGCAGGGGTTTAGGAGAGACCCAGTACTTC
CASSLSRGLGETQYF
>TRBJ2-1|TRBV6-5|few|-
TGTGCCAGCAGTTCCCCCCGGGACTCCTCCTACAATGAGCAGTTCTTC
CASSSPRDSSYNEQFF
>TRBJ1-1|TRBV7-9|-|TRBD1
TGTGCCAGCAGTCTCGCACCGTTGTTAGGGGGCCAAGACACTGAAGCTTTCTTT
CASSLAPLLGGQDTEAFF
>TRBJ1-1|TRBV10-1|-|TRBD1
TGCGCCAGCATTCACAGGGGGCGTGCGTCTAACACTGAAGCTTTCTTT
CASIHRGRASNTEAFF
>TRBJ2-4|TRBV6-5|-|-
TGTGCCAGCAGTTACTCGGACACCGGGCAAGAATACTTC
CASSYSDTGQEYF
>TRBJ2-5|TRBV5-1|-|-
TGCGCCAGCAGGAAAGGGGTGCAGCAAGAGACCCAGTACTTC
CASRKGVQQETQYF
>TRBJ2-7|TRBV27|-|TRBD2
TGTGCCAGCAGGCACGGGGGGGACTACGAGCAGTACTTC
CASRHGGDYEQYF
>TRBJ1-3|TRBV30|-|-
TGTGCCTGGAGCTCGATCGAAGGGGACACCATATATTTT
CAWSSIEGDTIYF
>TRBJ2-3|TRBV19|-|TRBD2
TGTGCCAGTAGTGGGCAGCGGGGGGTAACAGATACGCAGTATTTT
CASSGQRGVTDTQYF
>TRBJ2-5|TRBV5-1|-|TRBD1
TGCGCCAGCAGCCTCGGACAGGGTCCAGAGACCCAGTACTTC
CASSLGQGPETQYF
>TRBJ1-2|TRBV6-5|-|TRBD1
TGTGCCAGCAGAGACAGGGGCTATGGCTACACCTTC
CASRDRGYGYTF
>TRBJ1-2|TRBV18|-|TRBD1
TGTGCCAGCTCACCGGACAGGGTAAACTATGGCTACACCTTC
CASSPDRVNYGYTF
>TRBJ2-7|TRBV29-1|-|TRBD1
TGCAGCGCCTGGACAGGCCACGAGCAGTACTTC
CSAWTGHEQYF
>TRBJ2-3|TRBV2|-|TRBD1
TGTGCCAGCAGTGAAGAACAGGGGGCATGGGAGTATTTT
CASSEEQGAWEYF
>TRBJ2-5|TRBV29-1|-|-
TGCAGCGTCCGCCCAGACACCGAAGAGACCCAGTACTTC
CSVRPDTEETQYF
>TRBJ1-4|TRBV5-1|-|TRBD1
TGCGCCAGCAGCTTGGGCCCGGGACAGACGAATGAAAAACTGTTTTTT
CASSLGPGQTNEKLFF
>TRBJ2-1|TRBV4-2|-|-
TGTGCCAGCAGCCAAGCTGTTCTTAATGAGCAGTTCTTC
CASSQAVLNEQFF
>TRBJ1-6|TRBV7-9|-|TRBD1
TGTGCCAGCAGCTTAGCCCCAGGGGGCTGGTCACCCCTCCACTTT
CASSLAPGGWSPLHF
>TRBJ1-5|TRBV10-1|-|-
TGCGCCAGCACCGGACCTTTTGGGAGGGATCAGCCCCAGCATTTT
CASTGPFGRDQPQHF
>TRBJ1-2|TRBV14|once|-
TGTGCCAGCAGCCAAGAAAGTTTCGGTGGCTACACCTTC
CASSQESFGGYTF
>TRBJ1-3|TRBV21-1|-|-
TGTGCCAGCAGCAGACAGGGGGCGTCTGGAAACACCATATATTTT
CASSRQGASGNTIYF
>TRBJ2-3|TRBV18|-|TRBD2
TGTGCCAGCTCACCCACGCAACTAGCGGGGGCTACAGATACGCAGTATTTT
CASSPTQLAGATDTQYF
>TRBJ1-1|TRBV19|-|-
TGTGCCAGTAGTATTTGGGCAGGGGACACTGAAGCTTTCTTT
CASSIWAGDTEAFF
>TRBJ1-5|TRBV6-1|-|-
TGTGCCTGCGGGCCGGGCCCCGCCAATCAGCCCCAGCATTTT
CACGPGPANQPQHF
>TRBJ2-3|TRBV7-2|-|-
TGTGCCAGCAGCCCCCGACCTAGGGCGGGCAATACGCAAGGGGGGCAGTATTTT
CASSPRPRAGNTQGGQYF
>TRBJ1-1|TRBV7-8|few|-
TGTGCCAGCAGCTTCGTCCGGGAGAGGGCTTTCTTT
CASSFVRERAFF
>TRBJ2-7|TRBV27|few|TRBD1
TGTGCCAGCAGTTTAAGAGACAGGGCCTACGAGCAGTACTTC
CASSLRDRAYEQYF
>TRBJ2-3|TRBV4-1|-|-
TGCGCCAGCAGCCAAAGAGAGGCGGGATCCACAGATACGCAGTATTTT
CASSQREAGSTDTQYF
>TRBJ1-1|TRBV5-7|-|TRBD1
TGTGCCAGCAGCTTGGGAGTCCCCGGGACAGGTACCATGAACACTGAAGCTTTCTTT
CASSLGVPGTGTMNTEAFF
>TRBJ2-1|TRBV5-1|-|TRBD2
TGCGCCAGCAGCCTAACTAGCGGGAGTTACAATGAGCAGTTCTTC
CASSLTSGSYNEQFF
>TRBJ1-5|TRBV7-6|once|-
TGTGCCAGCAGCCCTGAATCCCGGGGGAGCCCCAATCAGCCCCAGCATTTT
CASSPESRGSPNQPQHF
>TRBJ1-3|TRBV9|-|-
TGTGCCAGCAGCGCGGGATCCAGGAACACCATATATTTT
CASSAGSRNTIYF
>TRBJ2-3|TRBV5-5|-|-
TGTGCCAGCAGCTTGTTTGGGGGCGGCACAGATACGCAGTATTTT
CASSLFGGGTDTQYF
>TRBJ2-3|TRBV11-2|-|-
TGTGCCAGCAGCTTTAGCGCGAAAACAGCTTACACAGATACGCAGTATTTT
CASSFSAKTAYTDTQYF
>TRBJ2-5|TRBV2|-|TRBD2
TGTGCCAGCAGTGAGTGGACTAGCGGGAACCAAGAGACCCAGTACTTC
CASSEWTSGNQETQYF
>TRBJ1-1|TRBV25-1|-|TRBD1
TGTGCCAGCAGTGAAAGTAGGACAGGGGTTGAAGCTTTCTTT
CASSESRTGVEAFF
>TRBJ1-6|TRBV6-5|-|-
TGTGCCAGCAGTACTAGGCAGGATTCACCCCTCCACTTT
CASSTRQDSPLHF
>TRBJ1-5|TRBV6-4|-|-
TGTGCCAGCAGTGAGGCTAGCAATCAGCCCCAGCATTTT
CASSEASNQPQHF
>TRBJ2-6|TRBV7-9|-|TRBD1
TGTGCCACTACAGACAGGGCCGGGGCCAACGTCCTGACTTTC
CATTDRAGANVLTF
>TRBJ1-1|TRBV6-1|-|-
TGTGCCAGCAGTGAATCAGGGTTGCTTGACACTGAAGCTTTCTTT
CASSESGLLDTEAFF
>TRBJ1-5|TRBV7-2|-|-
TGTGCCAGCAGCTTAGCGCAGGGTGGTAATCAGCCCCAGCATTTT
CASSLAQGGNQPQHF
>TRBJ2-1|TRBV2|-|-
TGTGCCAGCAGTGGACTTTCCAATGAGCAGTTCTTC
CASSGLSNEQFF
>TRBJ2-1|TRBV7-9|-|-
TGTGCCAGCAGCCCCATGTGGCGGGAATACAATGAGCAGTTCTTC
CASSPMWREYNEQFF
>TRBJ2-7|TRBV2|-|TRBD2
TGTGCCAGCAGTGCTGAGACTAGCGGCTACGAGCAGTACTTC
CASSAETSGYEQYF
>TRBJ2-1|TRBV7-2|-|-
TGTGCCAGCAGCTTAGGGATTAGCGGAAACTTCAATGAGCAGTTCTTC
CASSLGISGNFNEQFF
>TRBJ2-1|TRBV14|-|TRBD2
TGTGCCAGCAGCCAATATCTAGCGGGAGGAAACAATGAGCAGTTCTTC
CASSQYLAGGNNEQFF
>TRBJ2-1|TRBV11-2|-|-
TGTGCCAGCAGCTTAGTGAGAGATGAGCAGTTCTTC
CASSLVRDEQFF
>TRBJ2-7|TRBV28|-|-
TGTGCCAGCAGCTCCGGCATGGTGGGAGTAGGCGACGAGCAGTACTTC
CASSSGMVGVGDEQYF
>TRBJ2-7|TRBV30|-|-
TGTGCCTGGGCCCGGACATCACTCTCCTACGAGCAGTACTTC
CAWARTSLSYEQYF
>TRBJ2-5|TRBV7-2|once|-
TGTGCCAGCAGCTTAGTGAGTGAAGAGACCCAGTACTTC
CASSLVSEETQYF
>TRBJ2-3|TRBV9|-|TRBD2
TGTGCCAGCAGCGCCGAACCCCGACTAGCGGGGGGCACAGATACGCAGTATTTT
CASSAEPRLAGGTDTQYF
>TRBJ2-1|TRBV5-6|-|-
TGTGCCAGCAGCTTGGCCTCTGTCGGCAGGGGGGCCAACTTGCAGTTCTTC
CASSLASVGRGANLQFF